This T cell receptor (beta chain) was sequenced in a study of cytomegalovirus exposure and HLA in healthy donors. Whole-study context: From about 180 million T cells, an earlier analysis saw 120 million or so unique TCR beta sequences.

Broader study findings: In vitro testing confirmed three CMV-associated chains as specific for CMV antigens. According to a later analysis, most TCR beta chains associated with CMV appeared HLA-restricted.

From germline, CDR1 is SGDLS and CDR2 YYNGEE. Between the trimmed V and J ends, which lost 6 bases and 0 bases, there was a span of 13 bases. This CDR3 comprises 15 residues. In the case of this clone: Antigen: not known.

PCR employed 60 Vbeta and 13 Jbeta primers. Assay used: immunoSEQ multiplex PCR; TCRdb lists only in-frame clones, some missing. This sample has about 88,000 clones, with about 87% found just once. The TCR sequence derives from a man younger than 30 in good health and CMV-seronegative. Input material: PBMCs. J is TRBJ2-1 and V is TRBV9; D may be TRBD2 (5 bases). Here the CDR3 reads CASTQSADSYNEQFF. As DNA, the CDR3 is TGTGCCAGCACCCAGTCAGCGGACTCCTACAATGAGCAGTTCTTC.